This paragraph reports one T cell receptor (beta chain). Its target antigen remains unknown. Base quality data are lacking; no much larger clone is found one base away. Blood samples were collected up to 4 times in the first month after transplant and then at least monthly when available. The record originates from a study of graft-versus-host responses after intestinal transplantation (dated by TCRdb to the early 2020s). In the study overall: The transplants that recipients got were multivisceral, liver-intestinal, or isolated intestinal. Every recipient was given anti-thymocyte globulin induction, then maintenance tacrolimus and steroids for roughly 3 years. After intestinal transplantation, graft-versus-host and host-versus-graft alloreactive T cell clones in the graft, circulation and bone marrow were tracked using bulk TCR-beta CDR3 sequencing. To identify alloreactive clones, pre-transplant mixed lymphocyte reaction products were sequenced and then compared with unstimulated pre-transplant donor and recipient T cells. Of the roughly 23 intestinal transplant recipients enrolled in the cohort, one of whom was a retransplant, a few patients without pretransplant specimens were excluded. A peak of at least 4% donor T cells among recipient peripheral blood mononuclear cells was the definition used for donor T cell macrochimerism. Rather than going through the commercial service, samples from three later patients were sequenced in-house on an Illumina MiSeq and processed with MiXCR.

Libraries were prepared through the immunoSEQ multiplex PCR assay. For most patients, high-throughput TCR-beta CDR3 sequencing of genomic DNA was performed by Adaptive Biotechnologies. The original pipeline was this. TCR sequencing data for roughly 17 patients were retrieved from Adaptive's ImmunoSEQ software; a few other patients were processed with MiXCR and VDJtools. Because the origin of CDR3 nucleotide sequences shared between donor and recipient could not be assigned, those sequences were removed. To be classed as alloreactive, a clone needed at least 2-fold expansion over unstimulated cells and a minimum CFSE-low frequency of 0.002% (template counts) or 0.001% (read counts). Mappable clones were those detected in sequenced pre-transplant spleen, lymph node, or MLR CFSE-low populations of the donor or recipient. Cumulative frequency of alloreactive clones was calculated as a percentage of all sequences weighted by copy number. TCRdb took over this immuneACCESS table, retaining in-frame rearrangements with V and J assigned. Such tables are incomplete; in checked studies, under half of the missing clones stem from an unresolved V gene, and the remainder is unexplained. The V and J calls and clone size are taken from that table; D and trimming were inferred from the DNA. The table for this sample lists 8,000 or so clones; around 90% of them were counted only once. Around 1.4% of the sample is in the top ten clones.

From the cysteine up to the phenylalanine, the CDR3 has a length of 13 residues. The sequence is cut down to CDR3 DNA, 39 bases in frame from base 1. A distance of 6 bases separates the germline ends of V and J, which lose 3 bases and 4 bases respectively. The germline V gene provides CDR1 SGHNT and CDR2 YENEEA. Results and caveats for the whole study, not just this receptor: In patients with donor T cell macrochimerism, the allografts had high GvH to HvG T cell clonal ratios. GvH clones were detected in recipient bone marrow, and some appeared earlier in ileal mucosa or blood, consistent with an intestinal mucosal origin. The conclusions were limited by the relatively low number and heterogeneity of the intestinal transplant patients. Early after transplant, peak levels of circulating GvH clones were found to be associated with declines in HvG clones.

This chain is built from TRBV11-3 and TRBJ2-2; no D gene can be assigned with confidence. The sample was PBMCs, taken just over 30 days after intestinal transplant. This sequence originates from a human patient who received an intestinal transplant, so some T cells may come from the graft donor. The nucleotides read TGTGCCAGCAGCTTGACTGCCACCGGGGAGCTGTTTTTT. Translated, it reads CASSLTATGELFF.